Listed below are T cell receptor beta chains from one sample, sequenced in a study of vaccination and CD4 T cells after COVID-19. In TCRdb, the PCR reads were re-called with MiXCR into one record per CDR3 protein. The data hold more than 6,500 distinct CDR3 sequences, with 37% observed a single time. What these receptors recognize is not known. What was sequenced was CD4+ T cells from blood, cultured in vitro. These receptors were collected from a human donor in good health. CDR3s include the opening cysteine and the closing phenylalanine or tryptophan. D genes are given only for firm matches. Expanded clones get a size class; other rows say once, few or many, or leave the size out.

J	size	V	D	DNA	CDR3
TRBJ1-1	.	TRBV20-1	.	TGCAGTGCTGAGAGGGGGGGCACTGAAGCTTTCTTT	CSAERGGTEAFF
TRBJ1-3	.	TRBV27	.	TGTGCCAGCAGTGGCAGTCACTCTGGAAACACCATATATTTT	CASSGSHSGNTIYF
TRBJ1-5	few	TRBV12-3/TRBV12-4	.	TGTGCCAGCAGCCCTACAAATGTGGATCAGCCCCAGCATTTT	CASSPTNVDQPQHF
TRBJ2-2	.	TRBV6-4	.	TGTGCCAGCAGACAGGCGAACACCGGGGAGCTGTTTTTT	CASRQANTGELFF
TRBJ1-2	few	TRBV6-1	TRBD1	TGTGCCAGCAGTGAAGCAAGAGGACAGGGGTTTTATGGCTACACCTTC	CASSEARGQGFYGYTF
TRBJ1-5	few	TRBV30	.	TGTGCCTGGAGTGAGGACTCTGGATCGGGAAGGCCCCAGCATTTT	CAWSEDSGSGRPQHF
TRBJ2-1	.	TRBV11-3	.	TGTGCCAGCAGCGCCGGGATCCGGGGGACCTACAATGAGCAGTTCTTC	CASSAGIRGTYNEQFF
TRBJ1-3	.	TRBV7-9	.	TGTGCCAGCAGTTACGTCCCTCAGAGCAGCTCTGGAAACACCATATATTTT	CASSYVPQSSSGNTIYF
TRBJ2-5	.	TRBV10-3	.	TGTGCCATCAGTGGAGGGCAGCAAGAGACCCAGTACTTC	CAISGGQQETQYF
TRBJ1-1	.	TRBV29-1	.	TGCAGCGTTTTGAGGGAAATGAACACTGAAGCTTTCTTT	CSVLREMNTEAFF